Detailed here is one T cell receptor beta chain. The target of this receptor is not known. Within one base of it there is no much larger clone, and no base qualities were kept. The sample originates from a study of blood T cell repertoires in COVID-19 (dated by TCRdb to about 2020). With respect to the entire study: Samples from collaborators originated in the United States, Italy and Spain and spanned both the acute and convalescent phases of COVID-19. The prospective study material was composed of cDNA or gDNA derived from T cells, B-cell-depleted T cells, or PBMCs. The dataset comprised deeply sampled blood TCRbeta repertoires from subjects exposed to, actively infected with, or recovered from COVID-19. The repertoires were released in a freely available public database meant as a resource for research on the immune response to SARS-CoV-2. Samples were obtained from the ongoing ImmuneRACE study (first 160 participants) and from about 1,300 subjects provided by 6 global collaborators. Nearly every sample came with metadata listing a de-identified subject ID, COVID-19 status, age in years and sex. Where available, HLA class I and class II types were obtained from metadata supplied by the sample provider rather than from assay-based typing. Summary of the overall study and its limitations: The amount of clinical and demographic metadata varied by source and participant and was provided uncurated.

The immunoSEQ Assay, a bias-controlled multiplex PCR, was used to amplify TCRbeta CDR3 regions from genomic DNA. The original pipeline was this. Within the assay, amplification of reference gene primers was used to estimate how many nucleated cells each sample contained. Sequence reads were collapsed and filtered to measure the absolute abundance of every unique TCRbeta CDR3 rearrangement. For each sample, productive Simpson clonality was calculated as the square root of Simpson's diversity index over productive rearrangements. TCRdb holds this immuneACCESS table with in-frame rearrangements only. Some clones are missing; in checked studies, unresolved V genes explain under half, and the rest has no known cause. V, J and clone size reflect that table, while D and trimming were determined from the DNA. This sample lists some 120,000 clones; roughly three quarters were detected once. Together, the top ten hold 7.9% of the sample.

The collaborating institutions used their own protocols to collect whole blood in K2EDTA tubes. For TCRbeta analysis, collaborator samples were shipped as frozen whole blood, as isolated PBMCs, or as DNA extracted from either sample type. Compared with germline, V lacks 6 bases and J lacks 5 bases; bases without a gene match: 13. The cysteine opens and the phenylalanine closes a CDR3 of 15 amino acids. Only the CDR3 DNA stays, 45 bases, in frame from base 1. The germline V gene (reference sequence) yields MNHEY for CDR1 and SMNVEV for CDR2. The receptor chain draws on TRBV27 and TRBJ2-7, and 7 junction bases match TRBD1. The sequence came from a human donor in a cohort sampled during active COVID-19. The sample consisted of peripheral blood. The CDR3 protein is CASSHTDRARHEQYF. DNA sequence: TGTGCCAGCAGCCACACCGACAGGGCTCGACACGAGCAGTACTTC.